This TCR beta chain was captured in a study of shared clonotypes between healthy human individuals. Turning to this clone: Its antigen is not known.

This was a deep-level run. Over several immunoSEQ plates, each subset's genomic DNA was distributed in even portions. The table came from immunoSEQ multiplex PCR; TCRdb's copy has only in-frame clones and leaves some out. This repertoire shows about 560,000 clones, roughly 79% found once; its top ten account for around 12%. Study-wide findings and caveats: Owing to a small donor count, the genetic and exposure-history diversity represented was limited.

After removal of 0 bases from V and 5 bases from J, the junction contained 9 bases not matched to a gene. The CDR3 has 16 amino acids. Germline V lookup: CDR1 SGHAT, CDR2 FQNNGV. The chain joins TRBV11-2 to TRBJ2-5; 7 bases align to TRBD1. The source material was PBMCs. This receptor was identified in a middle-aged woman in good health. Some clones in this sample may be carry-over from other donors' samples. The CDR3 nucleotides are TGTGCCAGCAGCTTAGATGTAGGGGGCGCAGGGGAGACCCAGTACTTC. It translates to CASSLDVGGAGETQYF.